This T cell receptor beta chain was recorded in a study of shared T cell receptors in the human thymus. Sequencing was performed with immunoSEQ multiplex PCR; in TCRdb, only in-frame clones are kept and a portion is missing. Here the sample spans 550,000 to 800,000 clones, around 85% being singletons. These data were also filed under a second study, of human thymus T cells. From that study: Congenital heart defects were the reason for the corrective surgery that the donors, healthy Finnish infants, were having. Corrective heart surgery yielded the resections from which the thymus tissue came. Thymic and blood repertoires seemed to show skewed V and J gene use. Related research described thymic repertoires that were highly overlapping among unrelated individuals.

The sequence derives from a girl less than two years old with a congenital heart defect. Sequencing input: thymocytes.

The CDR3 DNA reads TGCGCCAGCAGCATCGACGGGACTAGCGGGGGTGGAACAGATACGCAGTATTTT. Its translation is CASSIDGTSGGGTDTQYF. The J gene is TRBJ2-3, the V gene TRBV5-1; 14 bases are shared with TRBD2. The CDR3 is made up of 18 amino acids. The germline gives CDR1 SGHRS, CDR2 YFSETQ. The junction had 10 bases not matched to a gene; V was cut back by 4 bases and J by 3 bases.